The 10 T cell receptor beta chains presented below share a single source sample, sequenced in a study of T-cell reconstitution after alpha-beta-depleted transplantation in children (dated by TCRdb to about 2016). The library came from PCR. The reads were generated on an Illumina HiSeq 2500. TCR library preparation used molecular barcoding, with unique molecular identifiers applied to normalize quantification of the TCRbeta repertoire. The raw public reads went through TCRdb reprocessing: fastp at Q25, MiXCR clone calling, in-frame beta chains kept. Every distinct CDR3 protein forms one entry, paired with its most common genes and DNA. The sample includes 350,000 to 400,000 distinct CDR3 sequences, with about 14% observed a single time. 4.3% of the sample goes to the ten largest clones. Sample: PBMCs, taken from the stem cell graft. The receptors were gathered from a human donor who donated a stem cell graft to a child with Fanconi anemia.

This clonotype was seen a few times. The V and J genes are TRBV4-3 and TRBJ1-2, with D perhaps matching TRBD1 (5 bases). The CDR3 sequence is 17 residues long. Germline assignment: CDR1 LGHNA and CDR2 YSLEER. The ends were cut back, 1 base at V and 4 bases at J, with 19 bases in the middle. CDR3 loop: CASSQGAREGSTYGYTF. In nucleotides, the CDR3 is TGCGCCAGCAGCCAAGGGGCCAGAGAGGGGAGCACCTATGGCTACACCTTC.

The sample holds a few counts of this clonotype. DNA of the CDR3: TGCAGCGTTGACTTAGGACTCCCCAATGAGCAGTTCTTC. It encodes CSVDLGLPNEQFF. The chain links TRBV29-1 to TRBJ2-1, with TRBD2 as a possible D gene (5 bases). Trimming left V 3 bases short and J 6 bases short, with 12 bases between. CDR3 length: 13 amino acids. Germline CDR1 SQVTM, CDR2 ANQGSEA.

The chain recombines TRBV14 with TRBJ1-1; TRBD1 matches 9 bases. The CDR3 loop spans 19 amino acids. Per the germline V gene, CDR1 is SGHDN and CDR2 is FVKESK. The V segment lost 0 bases and the J segment 5 bases; nucleotides outside the gene matches: 16. DNA of the CDR3: TGTGCCAGCAGCCAAGATACTATTATGGGACAGGGCTCGGGGACTGAAGCTTTCTTT. Translating it yields CASSQDTIMGQGSGTEAFF.

The chain recombines TRBV7-9 with TRBJ2-2; D gene ambiguous. Trimming removed 9 bases at V and 6 bases at J, with 8 bases between. Per the germline V gene, CDR1 is SEHNR and CDR2 is FQNEAQ (reference sequence). The CDR3 covers 11 residues. The CDR3, as DNA: TGTGCCAGTCGGGCCGCCGGGGAGCTGTTTTTT. Translated: CASRAAGELFF.

V gene TRBV5-1 combines with J gene TRBJ1-1; D may be TRBD1 (6 bases). V gave up 0 bases and J gave up 2 bases, with 14 bases separating them. CDR1 is SGHRS and CDR2 is YFSETQ in the germline V gene. The CDR3 is 16 residues long. This chain's CDR3 is CASSLAPGQSNTEAFF. CDR3 DNA: TGCGCCAGCAGCTTGGCCCCCGGACAGTCAAACACTGAAGCTTTCTTT.

This clonotype showed up many times. The chain couples TRBV5-1 to TRBJ2-2, with a weak D call TRBD1 (6 bases). This CDR3 comprises 13 residues. The ends were cut back, 4 bases at V and 4 bases at J, with 8 bases in the middle. Germline CDR1 reads SGHRS; CDR2 reads YFSETQ. CDR3 loop: CASSVQGTGELFF. In DNA form, the CDR3 reads TGCGCCAGCAGCGTACAGGGCACCGGGGAGCTGTTTTTT.

The rearrangement uses TRBV10-3 and TRBJ2-7; the D call may be TRBD1 or TRBD2 (6 bases each). This CDR3 has 15 amino acids. Germline CDR1 reads ENHRY; CDR2 reads SYGVKD. The V end lost 3 bases, the J end lost 2 bases, and 14 bases lay between the germline ends. This CDR3 reads CAISEGTGATYEQYF. The CDR3 DNA follows: TGTGCCATCAGTGAAGGTACGGGGGCAACCTACGAGCAGTACTTC.

At least ten counts were recorded for this clonotype. V gene TRBV4-3 combines with J gene TRBJ1-5, with D hard to call. Trimming stripped 3 bases from V and 4 bases from J, with 13 bases between. The length of the CDR3 is 15 residues. Germline CDR1 is LGHNA and CDR2 is YSLEER. Here the CDR3 reads CASSHGVGTNQPQHF. The CDR3 nucleotides read TGCGCCAGCAGCCACGGGGTCGGAACAAATCAGCCCCAGCATTTT.

The chain couples TRBV20-1 to TRBJ2-5; TRBD2 might be the D (6 bases). The CDR3 contains 12 residues. Germline loops: CDR1 DFQATT, CDR2 SNEGSKA (reference sequence). The germline V and J ends were trimmed by 6 bases and 4 bases, with 12 bases remaining between them. The CDR3 sequence is CSAAGGRETQYF. DNA of the CDR3: TGCAGTGCCGCCGGAGGGCGAGAGACCCAGTACTTC.

A few counts support this clonotype. The gene calls are TRBV6-2 or TRBV6-3 and TRBJ2-6, with D perhaps matching TRBD1 (6 bases). The germline V gene encodes CDR1 MNHEY and CDR2 SVGEGT. V dropped 7 bases and J dropped 0 bases, with 10 bases sitting between them. There are 15 residues in the CDR3. The CDR3 loop reads CASKRQASGANVLTF. In DNA, the CDR3 is TGTGCCAGCAAACGACAGGCCTCTGGGGCCAACGTCCTGACTTTC.